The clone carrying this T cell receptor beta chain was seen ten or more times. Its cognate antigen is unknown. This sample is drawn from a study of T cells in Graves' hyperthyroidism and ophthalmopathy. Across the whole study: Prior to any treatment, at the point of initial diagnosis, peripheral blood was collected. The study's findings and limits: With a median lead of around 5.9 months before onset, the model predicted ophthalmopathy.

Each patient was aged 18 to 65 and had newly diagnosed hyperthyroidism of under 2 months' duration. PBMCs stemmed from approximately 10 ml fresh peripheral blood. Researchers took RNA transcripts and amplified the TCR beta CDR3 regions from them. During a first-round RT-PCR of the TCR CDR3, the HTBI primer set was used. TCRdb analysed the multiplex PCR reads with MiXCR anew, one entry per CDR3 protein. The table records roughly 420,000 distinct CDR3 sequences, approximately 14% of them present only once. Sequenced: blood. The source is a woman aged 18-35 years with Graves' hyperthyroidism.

The CDR3 is CSAPTGVTDTQYF. The CDR3 DNA reads TGCAGTGCGCCGACAGGGGTCACAGATACGCAGTATTTT. This rearrangement joins TRBV20-1 to TRBJ2-3, with 8 bases lining up with TRBD1. J lost 2 bases, V lost 6 bases, and 4 bases had no gene match. The CDR3 totals 13 residues. CDR1 and CDR2 (germline): DFQATT, SNEGSKA (reference sequence).